A single sample gave rise to the 21 T cell receptor beta chains below, sequenced in a study of blood T cells in healthy people across ages. The second PCR ran about 6 to 11 cycles with a sample-barcoded 5' primer and J-beta primers. TCRdb reprocessed the 5' RACE reads with MiXCR, giving one entry per CDR3 protein. The data contain around 780,000 distinct CDR3 sequences, roughly three fifths of them singletons. Material: blood. The receptors shown here come from a man aged 40-49 years in good health.

This clonotype was counted between two and nine times. The chain links TRBV7-3 to TRBJ2-1; 10 nucleotides agree with TRBD2. Germline V CDR1 and CDR2: SGHTA, FQGTGA. CDR3 size: 16 residues. J lost 6 bases, V lost 5 bases, and 10 bases had no gene match. CDR3 in amino acids: CASSPPGLAPLNEQFF. The CDR3 bases are TGTGCCAGCAGCCCACCGGGACTAGCGCCACTCAATGAGCAGTTCTTC.

This chain links TRBV11-3 with TRBJ1-1, with TRBD1 identical over 9 bases. This CDR3 spans 15 amino acids. J gave up 1 base and V 5 bases, and 5 bases lay outside the gene matches. Germline V gene data show CDR1 as SGHNT and CDR2 as YENEEA. The CDR3 nucleotides are TGTGCCAGCAGCGGGACAGGGTGGGGGAACACTGAAGCTTTCTTT. It yields the protein CASSGTGWGNTEAFF.

This clonotype has only one observation. This sequence joins TRBV30 and TRBJ2-1; D gene ambiguous. Trimming pared 4 bases from V and 5 bases from J, leaving 9 bases between. Germline CDR1 reads GTSNPN; CDR2 reads SVGIG (reference sequence). CDR3 length: 12 amino acids. As DNA, the CDR3 is TGTGCCTGGAACTTCCGGGACAATGAGCAGTTCTTC. It translates to CAWNFRDNEQFF.

This chain uses TRBV29-1 with TRBJ2-5; TRBD2 agrees at 7 bases. The V and J ends lost 6 bases and 5 bases, in that order; junction bases with no gene match: 15. This CDR3 has 15 residues. Looked up from germline, CDR1 is SQVTM and CDR2 is ANQGSEA. The CDR3 DNA is TGCAGCGTCGACCCCGGGGGGAGGAAGTGGGAGACCCAGTACTTC. This codes for CSVDPGGRKWETQYF.

The rearrangement joins TRBV5-1 to TRBJ1-2, with D unclear. Germline CDR1 reads SGHRS; CDR2 reads YFSETQ. The CDR3 contains 15 residues. Trimming shortened V by 4 bases and J by 3 bases, and 16 bases separated the two germline ends. The CDR3 loop is CASSLSLDADYGYTF. The CDR3 DNA follows: TGCGCCAGCAGCCTCTCCTTGGACGCAGACTATGGCTACACCTTC.

This clonotype showed up just a few times. As DNA, the CDR3 is TGTGCCAGCAGCCAAGAGACAGGGGATGAAAAACTGTTTTTT. The encoded protein is CASSQETGDEKLFF. V and J are TRBV4-2 and TRBJ1-4; 8 bases line up with TRBD1. Trimming cost V 0 bases and J 6 bases; bases outside gene matches: 0. CDR1 and CDR2 (germline): LGHNA, YNFKEQ. The CDR3 totals 14 residues.

Concerning this clonotype: An end of the junction differs from the germline gene, which may be a read error. The rearrangement uses TRBV7-3 and TRBJ2-3; tentatively, D is TRBD1 (6 bases). The CDR3 totals 16 residues. CDR1 SGHTA and CDR2 FQGTGA come from the germline V gene. The CDR3 reads CTSSLPGTGIEDTQYF. CDR3 bases: TGTACCAGCAGCTTACCCGGAACAGGGATTGAAGATACGCAGTATTTT. The full variable domain, completed using reference TRBV7-3 and TRBJ2-3, is GAGVSQTPSNKVTEKGKYVELRCDPISGHTALYWYRQSLGQGPEFLIYFQGTGAADDSGLPNDRFFAVRPEGSVSTLKIQRTERGDSAVYLCTSSLPGTGIEDTQYFGPGTRLTVL.

This chain joins TRBV10-3 and TRBJ2-5, with a tentative D call TRBD1 (6 bases). The germline CDR1 and CDR2 sequences are ENHRY and SYGVKD. The CDR3 is made up of 12 amino acids. The V and J ends lost 8 bases and 3 bases respectively, with 10 bases between them. The DNA for the CDR3 is TGTGCCATCGGGACATTGGAAGAGACCCAGTACTTC. Its translation: CAIGTLEETQYF.

V is TRBV28 and J is TRBJ2-5, with D perhaps being TRBD1 or TRBD2 (5 bases each). The V gene's germline CDR1 is MDHEN and CDR2 SYDVKM. This CDR3 spans 16 amino acids. V lost 6 bases, J lost 5 bases, and 22 bases lay in between. The CDR3 sequence: CASSPPGRRGVETQYF. The CDR3 DNA follows: TGTGCCAGCAGCCCTCCTGGCCGGCGAGGGGTGGAGACCCAGTACTTC. Together with reference TRBV28 and TRBJ2-5, the CDR3 gives the full variable domain: DVKVTQSSRYLVKRTGEKVFLECVQDMDHENMFWYRQDPGLGLRLIYFSYDVKMKEKGDIPEGYSVSREKKERFSLILESASTNQTSMYLCASSPPGRRGVETQYFGPGTRLLVL.

Here the CDR3 reads CASSIGRTSGMADTQYF. Written as DNA, the CDR3 is TGTGCCAGCAGCATAGGTCGGACTAGCGGGATGGCAGATACGCAGTATTTT. This rearrangement joins TRBV7-6 to TRBJ2-3; the match to TRBD2 covers 12 bases. The CDR3 is made up of 17 amino acids. Germline lookup yields CDR1 SGHVS and CDR2 FNYEAQ. J lost 4 bases, V lost 5 bases, and 10 bases had no gene match.

On this clonotype itself: One end of the junction varies from germline; a read error may be responsible. This chain uses TRBV4-3 with TRBJ2-7; TRBD1 matches 7 bases. The end of the DNA fits TRBJ2-5 better, so the J call may be wrong. Germline lookup yields CDR1 LGHNA and CDR2 YSLEER. The CDR3 extends over 15 amino acids. The CDR3 reads CAGSHVTGSGETQYF. DNA of the CDR3: TGCGCCGGCAGCCATGTGACAGGGAGTGGAGAGACCCAGTACTTC.

This chain links TRBV5-5 with TRBJ2-5, with 11 bases identical to TRBD2. V lost 1 base and J lost 1; bases outside the gene matches: 3. The CDR3 is made up of 16 amino acids. Germline CDR1 and CDR2: SGHKS and YYEKEE (reference sequence). The CDR3 region has the DNA TGTGCCAGCAGCTTGTTACTAGCGGGGGTCCAAGAGACCCAGTACTTC. It specifies CASSLLLAGVQETQYF.

This clonotype was counted a few times. This chain connects TRBV5-1 to TRBJ2-7; 12 bases are shared with TRBD2. J lost 5 bases, V lost 0 bases, and 9 bases had no gene match. Germline V lookup: CDR1 SGHRS, CDR2 YFSETQ. This CDR3 region has 17 residues. The CDR3 sequence is CASSLGTSGNGNDEQYF. Written as DNA, the CDR3 is TGCGCCAGCAGCTTGGGGACTAGCGGGAACGGGAACGACGAGCAGTACTTC.

In this sample, this clonotype turned up many times. This rearrangement joins TRBV4-2 to TRBJ2-7; D not resolved. Trimming stripped 1 base from V and 1 base from J, with 5 bases between. Germline V gene data show CDR1 as LGHNA and CDR2 as YNFKEQ. The CDR3 runs 13 residues. The CDR3 region is CASSQAGSYEQYF. Here the CDR3 DNA reads TGTGCCAGCAGCCAAGCGGGTTCCTACGAGCAGTACTTC.

This clonotype was counted a few times. V gene TRBV7-2 combines with J gene TRBJ2-7; D remains unclear. V was cut by 5 bases and J by 3 bases, with 11 bases left in between. Germline-derived CDR1 and CDR2 are SGHTA and FQGNSA. The CDR3 is 13 amino acids. CDR3 loop: CASSPTLLYEQYF. The CDR3 DNA reads TGTGCCAGCAGCCCGACACTCCTCTACGAGCAGTACTTC. Variable domain in full (rest from reference TRBV7-2 and TRBJ2-7): GAGVSQSPSNKVTEKGKDVELRCDPISGHTALYWYRQSLGQGLEFLIYFQGNSAPDKSGLPSDRFSAERTGGSVSTLTIQRTQQEDSAVYLCASSPTLLYEQYFGPGTRLTVT.

The V call is TRBV25-1, the J call TRBJ2-4; TRBD1 agrees at 11 bases. The CDR3 loop spans 13 amino acids. CDR1 MGHDK and CDR2 SYGVNS come from the germline V gene. Trimming at V came to 6 bases and at J to 10 bases, leaving 5 bases not matched to a gene. This CDR3 reads CASRGQGVLIQYF. CDR3 DNA: TGTGCCAGCAGGGGACAGGGGGTCCTTATTCAGTACTTC.

The rearrangement links TRBV11-2 to TRBJ1-5, with D tentatively TRBD1 (6 bases). The CDR3 covers 15 residues. The V end lost 5 bases, the J end lost 3 bases, and 14 bases lay between the germline ends. In germline, CDR1 is SGHAT, CDR2 FQNNGV. The CDR3, as DNA: TGTGCCAGCAGCCGCTCGGGGGCGTACAATCAGCCCCAGCATTTT. It encodes CASSRSGAYNQPQHF.

This clonotype has just a few counts. The rearrangement links TRBV7-9 to TRBJ2-1; D uncertain. The CDR3 runs 16 residues. Looked up from germline, CDR1 is SEHNR and CDR2 is FQNEAQ (reference sequence). The V end was cut by 2 bases, the J end by 6 bases, with 17 bases between. The CDR3 spells CASSLIGLKEFNEQFF. Written as DNA, the CDR3 is TGTGCCAGCAGCTTAATTGGCCTAAAGGAGTTCAATGAGCAGTTCTTC.

This clonotype has just a few counts. The rearrangement joins TRBV12-3 or TRBV12-4 to TRBJ2-4; the D gene is possibly TRBD1 (6 bases). Between the trimmed V and J ends, which lost 3 bases and 4 bases, there was a span of 13 bases. This CDR3 spans 15 amino acids. The CDR3 loop reads CASSFPSGEKNIQYF. Here the CDR3 DNA reads TGTGCCAGCAGTTTTCCATCAGGGGAGAAAAACATTCAGTACTTC.

V and J are TRBV10-3 and TRBJ2-3; the match to TRBD2 covers 10 bases. There are 15 residues in the CDR3. After removal of 7 bases from V and 3 bases from J, the junction contained 7 bases not matched to a gene. Germline loops: CDR1 ENHRY, CDR2 SYGVKD. The CDR3 sequence is CAITASGGLTDTQYF. CDR3 sequence (DNA): TGTGCCATCACGGCTAGCGGGGGCCTTACAGATACGCAGTATTTT.

This clonotype was counted only a few times. The chain uses TRBV27 and TRBJ2-3; 10 bases align to TRBD2. This CDR3 region has 14 residues. Germline V gene sequence: CDR1 MNHEY, CDR2 SMNVEV (reference sequence). Losses at the gene ends were 6 bases for V and 4 bases for J; bases not matched to a gene: 4. CDR3 DNA sequence: TGTGCCAGCAGGGCTAGCGGGGGTTCAGATACGCAGTATTTT. Amino acids: CASRASGGSDTQYF.